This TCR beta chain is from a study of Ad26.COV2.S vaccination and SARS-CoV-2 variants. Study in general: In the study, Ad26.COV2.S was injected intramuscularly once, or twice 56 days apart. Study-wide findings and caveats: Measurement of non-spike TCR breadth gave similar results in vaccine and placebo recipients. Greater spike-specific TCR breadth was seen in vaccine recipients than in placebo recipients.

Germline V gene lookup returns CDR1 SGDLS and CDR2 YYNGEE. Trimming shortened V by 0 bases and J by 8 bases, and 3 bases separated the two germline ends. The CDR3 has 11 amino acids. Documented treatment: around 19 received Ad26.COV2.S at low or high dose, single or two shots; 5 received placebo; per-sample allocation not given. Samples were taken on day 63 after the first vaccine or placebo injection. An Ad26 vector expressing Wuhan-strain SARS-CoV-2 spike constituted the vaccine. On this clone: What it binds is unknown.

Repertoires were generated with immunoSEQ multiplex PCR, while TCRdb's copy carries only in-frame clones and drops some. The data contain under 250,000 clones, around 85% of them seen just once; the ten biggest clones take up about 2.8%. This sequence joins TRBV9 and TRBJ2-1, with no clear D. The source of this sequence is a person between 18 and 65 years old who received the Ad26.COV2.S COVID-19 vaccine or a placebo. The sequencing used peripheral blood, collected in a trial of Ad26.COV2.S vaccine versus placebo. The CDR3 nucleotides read TGTGCCAGCAGCGTAGCCCATGAGCAGTTCTTC. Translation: CASSVAHEQFF.